These 25 T cell receptor beta chains came from one sample sequenced in a study of OX40 agonist ivuxolimab in advanced cancers. The table came from immunoSEQ multiplex PCR; TCRdb's copy has only in-frame clones and leaves some out. The sample has about 40,000 clones; more than 75% are singletons. The sample was CD4+ or CD8+ T cells sorted from blood, taken in a trial of the OX40 agonist ivuxolimab. The receptors derive from an adult with an advanced solid tumor such as melanoma, head and neck, liver or kidney cancer.

The chain recombines TRBV9 with TRBJ2-5; possible D gene TRBD2, 6 bases. Germline lookup yields CDR1 SGDLS and CDR2 YYNGEE. The CDR3 totals 15 residues. Trimming removed 0 bases from V and 1 base from J, with 10 bases in between. CDR3 in DNA: TGTGCCAGCAGCGTAGGGGAGGAGGCCCAAGAGACCCAGTACTTC. Translated, it gives CASSVGEEAQETQYF.

The V gene is TRBV6-5, the J gene TRBJ1-5; D may be TRBD1 (5 bases). The CDR3 sequence is 15 residues long. The V end was cut by 4 bases, the J end by 0 bases, with 10 bases between. The germline gives CDR1 MNHEY, CDR2 SVGAGI. CDR3 coding DNA: TGTGCCAGCAGTTCCGACAGAAATAGCAATCAGCCCCAGCATTTT. Protein product: CASSSDRNSNQPQHF.

The CDR3 here is CASSELDTQYF. The CDR3 DNA reads as TGCGCCAGCAGTGAGCTCGATACGCAGTATTTT. The rearrangement joins TRBV10-2 to TRBJ2-3; no definite D call. The V gene lost 2 bases and the J gene lost 6 bases, with 3 bases spanning the gap. The CDR3 is 11 amino acids. Per germline, CDR1 WSHSY and CDR2 SAAADI.

This rearrangement joins TRBV10-1 to TRBJ2-2; the D is unclear. V was shortened by 5 bases and J by 2 bases, with 24 bases between the two germline ends. Germline loops: CDR1 WNHNN, CDR2 SYGVQD (reference sequence). This CDR3 has 19 amino acids. In DNA form, the CDR3 reads TGCGCCAGCAGTCCGGGCCAGCGTCCTACGGGTTCTAACACCGGGGAGCTGTTTTTT. Its translation is CASSPGQRPTGSNTGELFF.

By share of the sample, this clone is medium-sized (0.01 to 0.1%). DNA of the CDR3: TGTGCCAGCACCCCTATGAGAAGGGACAGCTCCTACGAGCAGTACTTC. Translated, it gives CASTPMRRDSSYEQYF. The J gene is TRBJ2-7, the V gene TRBV27, with 7 positions matching TRBD1. This CDR3 is 16 amino acids long. The junction had 12 bases not matched to a gene; V was cut back by 7 bases and J by 0 bases. The germline V gene has CDR1 MNHEY and CDR2 SMNVEV (reference sequence).

As DNA, the CDR3 is TGCGCCAGCAGCGACAGGGTTGGGGGGTACGAGCAGTACTTC. Its translation is CASSDRVGGYEQYF. The chain is built from TRBV4-3 and TRBJ2-7, with D perhaps matching TRBD1 (7 bases). V was clipped by 5 bases and J by 4 bases, with 15 bases between them. CDR1 and CDR2 from the germline V gene are LGHNA and YSLEER. CDR3 size: 14 residues.

A note on this clone: The junction and the germline gene differ at one end; a read error may be behind it. The chain combines TRBV2 with TRBJ1-3; 7 nucleotides match TRBD1. This CDR3 is built from 16 residues. The germline CDR1 and CDR2 sequences are SNHLY and FYNNEI. DNA for the CDR3: TGTGCCAGCATTGAAGAGGGGGCACAGGTTGGAAACACCATATATTTT. Encoded protein: CASIEEGAQVGNTIYF.

The rearrangement uses TRBV5-4 and TRBJ2-7; 7 bases are shared with TRBD2. The germline V gene has CDR1 SGHNT and CDR2 YYREEE (reference sequence). V lost 4 bases and J lost 4; bases outside the gene matches: 11. This CDR3 has 15 amino acids. The CDR3 coding sequence is TGTGCCAGCAGCCCGGATGCCGGGGGGTATTACGAGCAGTACTTC. Translated: CASSPDAGGYYEQYF.

The chain combines TRBV6-6 with TRBJ2-7; a possible D gene is TRBD2 (6 bases). From germline, CDR1 is MNHNY and CDR2 SVGAGI (reference sequence). The ends were cut back, 0 bases at V and 3 bases at J, with 9 bases in the middle. The CDR3 totals 14 residues. CDR3 coding DNA: TGTGCCAGCAGTTACTCGGGAGGAGGCTACGAGCAGTACTTC. Translated: CASSYSGGGYEQYF.

The chain uses TRBV11-2 and TRBJ2-7; no firm D call. This CDR3 is 14 amino acids long. Trimming took 1 base from V and 2 from J, leaving 9 bases between them. CDR1 is SGHAT, CDR2 FQNNGV, per germline. The CDR3 bases are TGTGCCAGCAGCTTAGGTCGGAGACCCTACGAGCAGTACTTC. As protein: CASSLGRRPYEQYF.

The CDR3 spells CASSPAAGSFQETQYF. In DNA form, the CDR3 reads TGTGCCAGCAGCCCTGCGGCGGGATCCTTCCAAGAGACCCAGTACTTC. V and J are TRBV7-9 and TRBJ2-5; tentatively, D is TRBD2 (6 bases). V dropped 5 bases and J dropped 1 base, with 17 bases sitting between them. The CDR3 length is 16 residues. Per the germline V gene, CDR1 is SEHNR and CDR2 is FQNEAQ (reference sequence).

V is TRBV9 and J is TRBJ2-5, with 11 positions matching TRBD2. Germline trimming cut 0 bases from V and 7 bases from J; bases unmatched to any gene: 14. Germline assignment: CDR1 SGDLS and CDR2 YYNGEE. This CDR3 has 18 residues. The CDR3 loop is CASSVEGGLAASKGTQYF. The CDR3 nucleotides are TGTGCCAGCAGCGTAGAAGGGGGACTAGCGGCCTCCAAAGGGACCCAGTACTTC.

The rearrangement links TRBV19 to TRBJ1-4, with 7 bases lining up with TRBD1. Germline assignment: CDR1 LNHDA and CDR2 SQIVND (reference sequence). V was clipped by 5 bases and J by 5 bases; unmatched bases: 2. The CDR3 totals 13 residues. CDR3 coding DNA: TGTGCCAGTAGTTCAGGGGGGAATGAAAAACTGTTTTTT. Translating gives CASSSGGNEKLFF.

V gene TRBV11-2 combines with J gene TRBJ2-3, with 11 nucleotides matching TRBD2. J lost 10 bases, V lost 3 bases, and 0 bases had no gene match. This CDR3 has 12 amino acids. Germline V lookup: CDR1 SGHAT, CDR2 FQNNGV. The CDR3 DNA reads as TGTGCCAGCAGCTTGGGACTAGCGGCGCAGTATTTT. Translating gives CASSLGLAAQYF.

The chain employs TRBV19 and TRBJ2-5; D possibly corresponds to TRBD2 (5 bases). CDR1 and CDR2 from the germline V gene are LNHDA and SQIVND (reference sequence). V lost 2 bases, J lost 0 bases, and 10 bases lay in between. This CDR3 comprises 15 residues. The CDR3 bases are TGTGCCAGTAGTATATGGGGAGACGACCAAGAGACCCAGTACTTC. Amino acid sequence: CASSIWGDDQETQYF.

The chain employs TRBV28 and TRBJ1-1; D call uncertain. The CDR3 is 11 amino acids. The ends were cut back, 4 bases at V and 4 bases at J, with 4 bases in the middle. Germline V CDR1 and CDR2: MDHEN, SYDVKM. The CDR3 DNA reads as TGTGCCAGCAGTTGGGGCACTGAAGCTTTCTTT. Translating gives CASSWGTEAFF.

This clone was counted a single time. The rearrangement uses TRBV2 and TRBJ2-1, with 7 bases matching TRBD2. This CDR3 is 10 amino acids long. CDR1 is SNHLY and CDR2 is FYNNEI in the germline V gene. The V segment lost 10 bases and the J segment 7 bases; nucleotides outside the gene matches: 1. The CDR3 DNA sequence: TGTGCCAACGGGGGGAATGAGCAGTTCTTC. The encoded protein is CANGGNEQFF.

This clone was recorded once. V is TRBV6-5 and J is TRBJ1-1; D is unresolved. Trimming removed 0 bases from V and 0 bases from J, with 8 bases in between. Germline V gene sequence: CDR1 MNHEY, CDR2 SVGAGI. This CDR3 comprises 15 residues. The CDR3: CASSYSRSMNTEAFF. The CDR3 nucleotides are TGTGCCAGCAGTTACTCGAGAAGCATGAACACTGAAGCTTTCTTT.

V usage is TRBV5-4 and J usage is TRBJ2-3, with TRBD2 as a possible D gene (5 bases). CDR1 and CDR2 from the germline V gene are SGHNT and YYREEE (reference sequence). The CDR3 length is 12 residues. V was shortened by 5 bases and J by 1 base, with 5 bases between the two germline ends. DNA for the CDR3: TGTGCCAGCAGGGAGGGCACAGATACGCAGTATTTT. Its translation is CASREGTDTQYF. Full variable domain (rest looked up from reference TRBV5-4 and TRBJ2-3): ETGVTQSPTHLIKTRGQQVTLRCSSQSGHNTVSWYQQALGQGPQFIFQYYREEENGRGNFPPRFSGLQFPNYSSELNVNALELDDSALYLCASREGTDTQYFGPGTRLTVL.

This chain uses TRBV5-6 with TRBJ1-4, with D tentatively TRBD1 (5 bases). Germline values: CDR1 SGHDT, CDR2 YYEEEE. Trimming left V 7 bases short and J 4 bases short, with 8 bases between. The CDR3 is 12 residues long. The CDR3 DNA follows: TGTGCCAGCCAGGGAAATAATGAAAAACTGTTTTTT. Translation gives CASQGNNEKLFF.

The V call is TRBV10-3, the J call TRBJ2-3; D gene unclear. CDR1 ENHRY and CDR2 SYGVKD come from the germline V gene. V was trimmed by 1 base and J by 1 base, leaving 3 bases between them. This CDR3 has 13 amino acids. The chain's CDR3 is CAISELGTDTQYF. Written as DNA, the CDR3 is TGTGCCATCAGTGAGTTAGGCACAGATACGCAGTATTTT.

This clone was found a few times. V and J are TRBV27 and TRBJ2-5; tentative D call: TRBD2 (5 bases). Between the trimmed V and J ends, which lost 4 bases and 5 bases, there was a span of 11 bases. CDR1 MNHEY and CDR2 SMNVEV come from the germline V gene (reference sequence). The CDR3 is made up of 13 amino acids. The CDR3, as DNA: TGTGCCAGCAGTTCGAGCGGATGGGAGACCCAGTACTTC. Translated: CASSSSGWETQYF.

The rearrangement uses TRBV30 and TRBJ2-3; TRBD1 or TRBD2 may be the D gene (5 bases each). The V end lost 1 base, the J end lost 1 base, and 9 bases lay between the germline ends. The CDR3 has 14 residues. Germline loops: CDR1 GTSNPN, CDR2 SVGIG (reference sequence). The CDR3 spells CAWSERGGTDTQYF. The CDR3 nucleotides read TGTGCCTGGAGTGAGAGGGGCGGCACAGATACGCAGTATTTT.

This chain links TRBV14 with TRBJ2-5; D ambiguous. The end of the DNA is better explained by TRBJ2-7, so the J call may be wrong. CDR1 is SGHDN, CDR2 FVKESK, per germline. This CDR3 is built from 15 residues. Here the CDR3 DNA reads TGTGCCAGCAGCCAAGATTACGCCGGCCCTACCGAGCAGTACTTC. Translation gives CASSQDYAGPTEQYF.

This chain connects TRBV27 to TRBJ2-3; TRBD2 matches at 11 bases. Germline V lookup: CDR1 MNHEY, CDR2 SMNVEV (reference sequence). Unmatched junction bases numbered 3, after V lost 3 bases and J lost 4 bases. The CDR3 consists of 15 residues. CDR3 nucleotides: TGTGCCAGCAGTTTTACTAGCGGGGGCCCAGATACGCAGTATTTT. Translated, it gives CASSFTSGGPDTQYF.